This T cell receptor beta chain stems from a study of blood T cell repertoires in COVID-19. Study-wide background: Spain, Italy and the United States supplied samples that represented acute and convalescent COVID-19.

Profiled with immunoSEQ multiplex PCR; TCRdb holds only in-frame clones, not every one. The data contain approximately 220,000 clones, about 80% of them seen just once; the ten biggest clones take up approximately 1.3%. Cohorts were assigned according to the clinical history that participants reported. Looked up from germline, CDR1 is MDHEN and CDR2 is SYDVKM. V lost 6 bases to trimming and J lost 5 bases; unmatched junction nucleotides: 8. CDR3 length equals 14 residues. The chain joins TRBV28 to TRBJ2-7; 9 bases map to TRBD1. The origin of this receptor is a woman aged 40 to 50 with acute COVID-19. What was sequenced was PBMCs or T cells enriched from blood (not recorded which). The CDR3 DNA sequence: TGTGCCAGCAGGGGGACAGGGAGGTACGACGAGCAGTACTTC. Its translation is CASRGTGRYDEQYF.